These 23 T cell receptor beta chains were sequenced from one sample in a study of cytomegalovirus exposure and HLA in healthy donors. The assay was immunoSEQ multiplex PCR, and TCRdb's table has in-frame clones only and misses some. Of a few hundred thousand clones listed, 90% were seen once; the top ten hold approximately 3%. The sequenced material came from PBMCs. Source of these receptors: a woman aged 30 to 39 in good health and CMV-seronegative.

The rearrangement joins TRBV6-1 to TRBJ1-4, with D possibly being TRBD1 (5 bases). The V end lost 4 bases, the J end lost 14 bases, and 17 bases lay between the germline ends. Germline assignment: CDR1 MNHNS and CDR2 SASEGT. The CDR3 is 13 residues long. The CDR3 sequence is CASSGGLKVGLFF. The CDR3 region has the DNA TGTGCCAGCAGTGGGGGACTCAAGGTGGGGCTGTTTTTT.

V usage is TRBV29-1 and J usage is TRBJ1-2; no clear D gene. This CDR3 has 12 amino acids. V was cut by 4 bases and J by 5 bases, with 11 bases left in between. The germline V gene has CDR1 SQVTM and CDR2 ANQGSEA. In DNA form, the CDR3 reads TGCAGCGTTGTAAACAACATTTATGGCTACACCTTC. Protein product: CSVVNNIYGYTF.

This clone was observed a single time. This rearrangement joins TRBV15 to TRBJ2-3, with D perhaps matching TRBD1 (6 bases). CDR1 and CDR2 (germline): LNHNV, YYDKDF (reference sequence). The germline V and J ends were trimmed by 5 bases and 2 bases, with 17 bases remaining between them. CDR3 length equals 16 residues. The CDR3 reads CATSGAMGTYTDTQYF. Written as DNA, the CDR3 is TGTGCCACCAGCGGCGCCATGGGGACATACACAGATACGCAGTATTTT.

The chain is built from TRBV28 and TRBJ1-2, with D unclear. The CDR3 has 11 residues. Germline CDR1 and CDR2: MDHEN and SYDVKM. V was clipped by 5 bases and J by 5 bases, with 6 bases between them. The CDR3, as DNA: TGTGCCAGCAGTGGGGATTATGGCTACACCTTC. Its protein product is CASSGDYGYTF.

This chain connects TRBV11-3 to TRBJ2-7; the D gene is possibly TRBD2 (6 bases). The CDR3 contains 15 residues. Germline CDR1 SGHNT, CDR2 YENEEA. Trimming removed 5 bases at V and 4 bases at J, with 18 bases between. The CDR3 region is CASSRDAAGGYEQYF. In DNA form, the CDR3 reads TGTGCCAGCAGCCGGGACGCTGCTGGAGGGTACGAGCAGTACTTC.

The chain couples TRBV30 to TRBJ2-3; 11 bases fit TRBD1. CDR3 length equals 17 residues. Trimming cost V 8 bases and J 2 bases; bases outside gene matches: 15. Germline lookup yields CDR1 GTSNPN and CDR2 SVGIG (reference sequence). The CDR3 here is CARTGGATGIFTDTQYF. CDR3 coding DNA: TGTGCCCGGACAGGGGGCGCGACGGGAATTTTCACAGATACGCAGTATTTT.

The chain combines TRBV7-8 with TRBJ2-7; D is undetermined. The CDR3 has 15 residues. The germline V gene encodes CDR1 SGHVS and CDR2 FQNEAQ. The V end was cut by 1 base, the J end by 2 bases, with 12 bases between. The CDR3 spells CASSLGLRNPYEQYF. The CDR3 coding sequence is TGTGCCAGCAGCTTAGGACTCAGGAACCCCTACGAGCAGTACTTC.

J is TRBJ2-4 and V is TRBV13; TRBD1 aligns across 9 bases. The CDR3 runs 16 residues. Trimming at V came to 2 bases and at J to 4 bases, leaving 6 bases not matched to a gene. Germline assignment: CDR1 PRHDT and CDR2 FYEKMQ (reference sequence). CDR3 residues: CASSLSLGTGKNIQYF. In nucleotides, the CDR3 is TGTGCCAGCAGCTTATCGCTTGGGACAGGGAAAAACATTCAGTACTTC.

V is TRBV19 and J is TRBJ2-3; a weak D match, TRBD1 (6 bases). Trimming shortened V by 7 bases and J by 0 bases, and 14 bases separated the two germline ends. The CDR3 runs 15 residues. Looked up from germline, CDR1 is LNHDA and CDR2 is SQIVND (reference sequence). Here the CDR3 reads CASKGTLRSTDTQYF. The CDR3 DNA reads TGTGCCAGTAAAGGGACACTACGTAGCACAGATACGCAGTATTTT.

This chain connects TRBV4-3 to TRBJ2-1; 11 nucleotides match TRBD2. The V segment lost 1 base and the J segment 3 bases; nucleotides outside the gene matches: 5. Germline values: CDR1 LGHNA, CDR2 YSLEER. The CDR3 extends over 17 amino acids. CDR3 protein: CASSQALAGADYNEQFF. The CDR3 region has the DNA TGCGCCAGCAGCCAAGCACTAGCGGGAGCCGACTACAATGAGCAGTTCTTC.

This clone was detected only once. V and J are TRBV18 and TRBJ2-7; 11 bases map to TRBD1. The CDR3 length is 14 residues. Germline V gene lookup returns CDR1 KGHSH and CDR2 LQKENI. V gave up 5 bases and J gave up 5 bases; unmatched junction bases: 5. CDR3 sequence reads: CASSTDRGRNEQYF. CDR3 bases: TGTGCCAGCTCAACGGACAGGGGGCGAAACGAGCAGTACTTC.

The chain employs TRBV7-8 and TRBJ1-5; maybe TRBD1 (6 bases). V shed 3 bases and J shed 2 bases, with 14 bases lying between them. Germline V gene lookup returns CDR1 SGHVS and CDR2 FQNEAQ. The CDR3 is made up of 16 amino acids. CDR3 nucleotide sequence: TGTGCCAGCAGCTTTTATGGCAGGGGAGGCAATCAGCCCCAGCATTTT. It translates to CASSFYGRGGNQPQHF.

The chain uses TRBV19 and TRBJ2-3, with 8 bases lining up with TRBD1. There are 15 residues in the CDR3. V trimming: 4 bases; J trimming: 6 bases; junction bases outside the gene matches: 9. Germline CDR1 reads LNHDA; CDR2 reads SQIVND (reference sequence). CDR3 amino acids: CASSTSGQGRDTQYF. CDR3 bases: TGTGCCAGTAGTACCAGTGGACAGGGAAGGGATACGCAGTATTTT.

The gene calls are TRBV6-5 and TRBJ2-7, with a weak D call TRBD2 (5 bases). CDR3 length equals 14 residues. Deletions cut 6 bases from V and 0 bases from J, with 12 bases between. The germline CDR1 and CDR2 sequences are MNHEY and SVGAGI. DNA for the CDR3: TGTGCCAGCAGAAGCGGCGTGAGCTCCTACGAGCAGTACTTC. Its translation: CASRSGVSSYEQYF.

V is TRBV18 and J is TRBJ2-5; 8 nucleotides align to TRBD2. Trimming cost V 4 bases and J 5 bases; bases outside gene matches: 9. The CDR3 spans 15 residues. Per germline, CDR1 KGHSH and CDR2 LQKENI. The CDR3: CASSQTGTGGETQYF. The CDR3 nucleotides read TGTGCCAGCTCACAAACCGGGACGGGAGGGGAGACCCAGTACTTC. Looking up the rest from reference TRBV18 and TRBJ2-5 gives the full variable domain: NAGVMQNPRHLVRRRGQEARLRCSPMKGHSHVYWYRQLPEEGLKFMVYLQKENIIDESGMPKERFSAEFPKEGPSILRIQQVVRGDSAAYFCASSQTGTGGETQYFGPGTRLLVL.

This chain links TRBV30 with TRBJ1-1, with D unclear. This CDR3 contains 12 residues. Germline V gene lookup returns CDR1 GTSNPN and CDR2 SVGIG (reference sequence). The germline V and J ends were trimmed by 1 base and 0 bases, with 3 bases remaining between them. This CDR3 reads CAWSGMNTEAFF. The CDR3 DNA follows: TGTGCCTGGAGTGGGATGAACACTGAAGCTTTCTTT. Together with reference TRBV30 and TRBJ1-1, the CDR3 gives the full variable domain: SQTIHQWPATLVQPVGSPLSLECTVEGTSNPNLYWYRQAAGRGLQLLFYSVGIGQISSEVPQNLSASRPQDRQFILSSKKLLLSDSGFYLCAWSGMNTEAFFGQGTRLTVV.

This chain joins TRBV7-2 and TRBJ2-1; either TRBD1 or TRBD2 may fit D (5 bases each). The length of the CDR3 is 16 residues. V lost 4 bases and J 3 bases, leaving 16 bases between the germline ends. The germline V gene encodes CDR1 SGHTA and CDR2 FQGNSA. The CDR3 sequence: CASSSPGTPLYNEQFF. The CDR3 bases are TGTGCCAGCAGCTCGCCCGGGACCCCCCTCTACAATGAGCAGTTCTTC.

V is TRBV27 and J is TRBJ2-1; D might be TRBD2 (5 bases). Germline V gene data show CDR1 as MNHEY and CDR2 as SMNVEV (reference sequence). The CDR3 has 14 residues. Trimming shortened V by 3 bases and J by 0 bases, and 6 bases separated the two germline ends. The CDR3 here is CASSFRGSYNEQFF. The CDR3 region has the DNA TGTGCCAGCAGTTTCCGGGGCTCCTACAATGAGCAGTTCTTC.

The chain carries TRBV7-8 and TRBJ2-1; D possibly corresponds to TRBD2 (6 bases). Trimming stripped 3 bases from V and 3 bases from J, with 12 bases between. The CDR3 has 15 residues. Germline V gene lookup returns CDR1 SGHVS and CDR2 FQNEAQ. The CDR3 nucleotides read TGTGCCAGCAGCTTCGTAGCGGAGAACTACAATGAGCAGTTCTTC. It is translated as CASSFVAENYNEQFF.

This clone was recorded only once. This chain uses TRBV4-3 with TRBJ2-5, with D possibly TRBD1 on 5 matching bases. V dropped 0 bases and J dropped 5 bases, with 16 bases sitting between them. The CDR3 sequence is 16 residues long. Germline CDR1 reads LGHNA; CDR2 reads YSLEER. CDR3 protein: CASSQDLFQGGETQYF. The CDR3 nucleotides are TGCGCCAGCAGCCAAGATCTTTTCCAGGGTGGGGAGACCCAGTACTTC.

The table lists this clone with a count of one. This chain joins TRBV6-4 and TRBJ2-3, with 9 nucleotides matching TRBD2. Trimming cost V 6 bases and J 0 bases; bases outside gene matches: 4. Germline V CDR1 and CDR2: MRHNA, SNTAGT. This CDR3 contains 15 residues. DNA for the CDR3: TGTGCCAGCAGAATCGGGACTAGCAGCACAGATACGCAGTATTTT. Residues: CASRIGTSSTDTQYF.

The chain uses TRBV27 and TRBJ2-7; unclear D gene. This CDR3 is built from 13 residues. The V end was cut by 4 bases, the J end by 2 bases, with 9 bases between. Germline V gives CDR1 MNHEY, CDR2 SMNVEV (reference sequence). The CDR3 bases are TGTGCCAGCAGTTCCTCCCATGCCTACGAGCAGTACTTC. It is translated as CASSSSHAYEQYF.

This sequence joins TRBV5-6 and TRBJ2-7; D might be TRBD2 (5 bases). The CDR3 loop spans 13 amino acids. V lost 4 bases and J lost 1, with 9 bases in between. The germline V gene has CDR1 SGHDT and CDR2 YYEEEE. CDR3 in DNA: TGTGCCAGCAGCGTCTCGGGGTCCTACGAGCAGTACTTC. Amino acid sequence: CASSVSGSYEQYF.